The present TCR beta chain was sequenced within a study of blood T cell repertoires in COVID-19. About the study: Sample material is recorded as cDNA or gDNA derived from T cells, B-cell-depleted T cells, or PBMCs.

Method: immunoSEQ multiplex PCR; TCRdb's copy keeps in-frame clones and lacks some. This sample has a few hundred thousand clones, with 80% to 90% found just once. V lost 3 bases and J lost 2; bases outside the gene matches: 5. From germline, CDR1 is DFQATT and CDR2 SNEGSKA (reference sequence). The CDR3 runs 15 residues. The source is a woman between 35 and 50 years old who had recovered from COVID-19. The chain combines TRBV20-1 with TRBJ2-5; TRBD2 matches 11 bases. Sequencing input: peripheral blood. CDR3 nucleotide sequence: TGCAGTGCTAGTCCTAGCGGGGGGTGGCAAGAGACCCAGTACTTC. Translating it yields CSASPSGGWQETQYF.